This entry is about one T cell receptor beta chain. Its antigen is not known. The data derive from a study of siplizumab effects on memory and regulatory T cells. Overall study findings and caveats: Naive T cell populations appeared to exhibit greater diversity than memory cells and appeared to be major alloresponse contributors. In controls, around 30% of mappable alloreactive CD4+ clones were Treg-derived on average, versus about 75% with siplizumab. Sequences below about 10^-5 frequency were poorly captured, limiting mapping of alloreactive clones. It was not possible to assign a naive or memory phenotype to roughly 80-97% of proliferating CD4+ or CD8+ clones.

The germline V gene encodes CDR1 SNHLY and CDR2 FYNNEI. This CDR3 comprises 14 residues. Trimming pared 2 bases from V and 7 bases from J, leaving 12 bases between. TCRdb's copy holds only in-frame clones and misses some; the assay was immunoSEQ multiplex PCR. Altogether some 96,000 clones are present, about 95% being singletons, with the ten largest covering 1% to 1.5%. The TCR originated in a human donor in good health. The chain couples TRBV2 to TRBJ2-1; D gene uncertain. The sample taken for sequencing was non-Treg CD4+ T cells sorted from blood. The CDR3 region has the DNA TGTGCCAGCAGTGAATTGACGGGTCGGAATGAGCAGTTCTTC. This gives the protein CASSELTGRNEQFF.